The clone carrying this TCR beta chain was observed a few times. Given a much more abundant clone one base away, this may be a read error. Libraries used 2 million unsorted PBMCs kept frozen in RNAlater. The cDNA was synthesized by 5'RACE incorporating 10-nucleotide random UMIs. Via MiXCR, TCRdb re-called the 5' RACE reads, giving one row per CDR3 protein. The repertoire holds roughly 70,000 distinct CDR3 sequences, with around 5% as singletons. Germline V gives CDR1 MNHEY, CDR2 SMNVEV (reference sequence). This CDR3 is built from 15 residues. Unmatched junction bases numbered 3, after V lost 5 bases and J lost 5 bases. The data originate from a study of neurological immune-mediated disorders.

V gene TRBV27 combines with J gene TRBJ2-3; 14 bases align to TRBD2. Input material: PBMCs. The sequence derives from a woman in her sixties or seventies with multiple sclerosis. CDR3 nucleotide sequence: TGTGCCAGCAGTCGGACTAGCGGGAGGAGAGATACGCAGTATTTT. Residues: CASSRTSGRRDTQYF.